This TCR beta chain was found in a study of regulatory T cells in long-lasting Graves disease. Time point here: newly diagnosed GD, antithyroid drugs for less than 3 months. RNA extracted from PBMCs served as the sequencing template. HTBI primers from iRepertoire and Arm-PCR of CDR3 regions yielded the TCR beta libraries. In the original workflow: Gene usage covered about 62 TRBV and 14 to 15 TRBJ segments. TCRdb analysed the multiplex PCR reads with MiXCR anew, one entry per CDR3 protein. TCRdb, rather than the study authors, made the V and J calls. The table lists some 490,000 distinct CDR3 sequences, 12% of them singletons, with around 9.3% in the top ten. These records were also assigned to another study, of T cells in Graves' hyperthyroidism and ophthalmopathy.

The sequence was collected from a woman in her 30s with Graves disease. This specimen was peripheral blood mononuclear cells (PBMCs), taken at new diagnosis, from a patient treated with antithyroid drugs.

The CDR3 DNA reads TGTGCCAGCAGCTATACAAGGAACACCGGGGAGCTGTTTTTT. This sequence encodes CASSYTRNTGELFF. The genes are TRBV7-9 and TRBJ2-2; D gene unclear. Germline V lookup: CDR1 SEHNR, CDR2 FQNEAQ (reference sequence). Trimming shortened V by 4 bases and J by 1 base, and 7 bases separated the two germline ends. CDR3 length: 14 residues.